A single T cell receptor (beta chain) is shown here with its context. This entry is derived from a study of T cell changes during pregnancy in multiple sclerosis. This CDR3 comprises 17 residues. V was clipped by 4 bases and J by 1 base; unmatched bases: 11. Germline lookup yields CDR1 SGHRS and CDR2 YFSETQ. Repertoires were generated with immunoSEQ multiplex PCR, while TCRdb's copy carries only in-frame clones and drops some. The sample comprises 50,000 to 65,000 clones, under 95% of which are singletons, and 2.5% to 4% rests with the top ten. The input for sequencing was CD8+ T cells from peripheral blood mononuclear cells, taken in the second trimester of pregnancy. This rearrangement joins TRBV5-1 to TRBJ2-1, with 7 bases lining up with TRBD2. The sequence was collected from a female donor with multiple sclerosis, enrolled in a pregnancy study. CDR3 nucleotide sequence: TGCGCCAGCAGCCTGGATGGGGGACTACCTTCCTACAATGAGCAGTTCTTC. It encodes CASSLDGGLPSYNEQFF.